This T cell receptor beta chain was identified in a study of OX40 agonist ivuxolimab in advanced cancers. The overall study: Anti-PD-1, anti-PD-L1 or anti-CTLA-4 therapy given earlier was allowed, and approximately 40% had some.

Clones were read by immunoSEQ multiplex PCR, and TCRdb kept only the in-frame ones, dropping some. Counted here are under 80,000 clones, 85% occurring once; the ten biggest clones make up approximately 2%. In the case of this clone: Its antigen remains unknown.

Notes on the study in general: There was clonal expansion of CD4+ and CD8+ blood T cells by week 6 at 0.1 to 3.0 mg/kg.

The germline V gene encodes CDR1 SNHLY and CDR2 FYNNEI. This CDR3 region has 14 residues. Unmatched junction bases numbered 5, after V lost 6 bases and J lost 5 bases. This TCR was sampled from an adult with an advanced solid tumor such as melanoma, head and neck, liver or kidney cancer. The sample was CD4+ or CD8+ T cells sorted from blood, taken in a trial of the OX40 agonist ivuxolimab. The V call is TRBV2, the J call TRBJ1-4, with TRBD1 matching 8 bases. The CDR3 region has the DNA TGTGCCAGCAGGGACAGGGTGATAAATGAAAAACTGTTTTTT. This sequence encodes CASRDRVINEKLFF.